This T cell receptor (beta chain) derives from a study of blood T cell repertoires in COVID-19. Study-wide context: Italy, Spain and the United States were the sources of the convalescent and acute COVID-19 samples. PBMCs, B-cell-depleted T cells, or T cells provided the cDNA or gDNA that made up the material.

This CDR3 has 18 residues. CDR1 and CDR2 (germline): LGHNA, YSLEER. Trimming took 0 bases from V and 3 from J; bases not matched to a gene: 13. Methods used by the authors: Reference gene primer amplification in the assay estimated nucleated cell counts. This table comes from immunoSEQ multiplex PCR, and its TCRdb copy is limited to in-frame clones, with some not included. The V and J calls and clone size are taken from that table; D and trimming were inferred from the DNA. The sample lists some 70,000 clones; more than 75% were seen once. The gene calls are TRBV4-3 and TRBJ2-7, with TRBD1 matching over 8 bases. The sequence was collected from a man aged 45-65 years with active COVID-19. Sequenced sample: peripheral blood. The CDR3 here is CASSQEMGSFGTGYEQYF. Written as DNA, the CDR3 is TGCGCCAGCAGCCAAGAAATGGGATCTTTTGGGACAGGCTACGAGCAGTACTTC.